These 20 T cell receptor beta chains share one sample of origin, sequenced in a study of CD8 T cells in ankylosing spondylitis. Using its own MiXCR run on the 5' RACE reads, TCRdb lists one record per CDR3 protein. The table shows about 39,000 distinct CDR3 sequences, with 9% to 12% occurring only once. Sequenced sample: blood, either unsorted or a sorted T cell fraction (not recorded which). The source of these receptors is a male donor with ankylosing spondylitis or in good health (not recorded which).

This clonotype was detected many times. The chain is built from TRBV28 and TRBJ2-7; 10 nucleotides match TRBD2. CDR1 is MDHEN and CDR2 is SYDVKM in the germline V gene. This CDR3 spans 13 amino acids. Written as DNA, the CDR3 is TGTGTAGTAGGACTAGCGGACTCCTACGAGCAGTACTTC. It is translated as CVVGLADSYEQYF.

This clonotype was recorded at least ten times. V usage is TRBV12-3 or TRBV12-4 and J usage is TRBJ2-3, with 9 bases fitting TRBD1. With 3 bases clipped from V and 6 bases from J, the junction kept 10 bases outside the gene matches. CDR3 length equals 16 residues. Written as DNA, the CDR3 is TGTGCCAGCAGTTTCTCCGGGACAGGGAGTGGGGATACGCAGTATTTT. This codes for CASSFSGTGSGDTQYF.

The count of this clonotype is one. The chain links TRBV7-2 to TRBJ2-3; 10 bases fit TRBD2. The CDR3 has 14 amino acids. Germline trimming cut 3 bases from V and 6 bases from J; bases unmatched to any gene: 3. Germline loops: CDR1 SGHTA, CDR2 FQGNSA. This chain's CDR3 is CASSFGLAADTQYF. DNA of the CDR3: TGTGCCAGCAGCTTTGGACTAGCGGCGGATACGCAGTATTTT.

This clonotype was detected ten times or more. The chain employs TRBV29-1 and TRBJ2-1, with D perhaps assigned TRBD1 or TRBD2 (5 bases each). The germline V and J ends were trimmed by 1 base and 0 bases, with 19 bases remaining between them. The CDR3 is made up of 18 amino acids. The germline V gene has CDR1 SQVTM and CDR2 ANQGSEA. The CDR3 is CSVEGYQGVISSYNEQFF. CDR3 DNA sequence: TGCAGCGTTGAAGGATATCAGGGAGTTATCTCCTCCTACAATGAGCAGTTCTTC.

Relative to its sample, this clonotype is medium-sized. The CDR3 DNA is TGTGCCAGCTCACCGGACAGGGGTGGCAATCAGCCCCAGCATTTT. This sequence encodes CASSPDRGGNQPQHF. The chain recombines TRBV18 with TRBJ1-5; 9 positions agree with TRBD1. Trimming cost V 3 bases and J 2 bases; bases outside gene matches: 2. Germline loops: CDR1 KGHSH, CDR2 LQKENI. The CDR3 runs 15 residues. The whole variable domain, remainder taken from reference TRBV18 and TRBJ1-5, is NAGVMQNPRHLVRRRGQEARLRCSPMKGHSHVYWYRQLPEEGLKFMVYLQKENIIDESGMPKERFSAEFPKEGPSILRIQQVVRGDSAAYFCASSPDRGGNQPQHFGDGTRLSIL.

There are many counts of this clonotype. This chain uses TRBV12-3 or TRBV12-4 with TRBJ2-3, with 12 bases fitting TRBD2. After removal of 3 bases from V and 2 bases from J, the junction contained 6 bases not matched to a gene. The CDR3 runs 17 residues. CDR3 loop: CASSFRGLAGPTDTQYF. In DNA form, the CDR3 reads TGTGCCAGCAGTTTCAGAGGACTAGCGGGACCCACAGATACGCAGTATTTT.

The chain employs TRBV5-1 and TRBJ2-3, with TRBD2 matching 11 bases. This CDR3 comprises 16 residues. Germline assignment: CDR1 SGHRS and CDR2 YFSETQ. V dropped 5 bases and J dropped 2; count of bases not matched to a gene: 7. In DNA, the CDR3 is TGCGCCAGCAGTCAAGGGACTAGCGGTTCCACAGATACGCAGTATTTT. This codes for CASSQGTSGSTDTQYF.

At least ten counts were recorded for this clonotype. The rearrangement links TRBV7-6 to TRBJ1-2; D may be TRBD1 (6 bases). Trimming left V 2 bases short and J 1 base short, with 11 bases between. The CDR3 contains 15 residues. Germline V gives CDR1 SGHVS, CDR2 FNYEAQ. DNA of the CDR3: TGTGCCAGCAGCTTATCAGGGGCGGTTAACTATGGCTACACCTTC. It codes for CASSLSGAVNYGYTF.

There are many counts of this clonotype. The V call is TRBV29-1, the J call TRBJ2-5; D is ambiguous. The CDR3 sequence is 10 residues long. CDR1 is SQVTM, CDR2 ANQGSEA, per germline. Trimming removed 7 bases at V and 2 bases at J, with 5 bases between. The CDR3 coding sequence is TGCAGCGCTCGACAAGAGACCCAGTACTTC. It is translated as CSARQETQYF.

This clonotype was counted many times. The chain couples TRBV5-1 to TRBJ2-5; 13 bases map to TRBD2. V shed 1 base, J shed 4 bases, and the junction held 10 bases outside the gene matches. Per germline, CDR1 SGHRS and CDR2 YFSETQ. The CDR3 is 18 residues long. In nucleotides, the CDR3 is TGCGCCAGCAGCTTGTTGAAGGGACTAGCGGGAAAGCGAGAGACCCAGTACTTC. As protein: CASSLLKGLAGKRETQYF.

This clonotype was counted ten times or more. V and J are TRBV5-6 and TRBJ1-1, with 7 bases that match TRBD1. Germline CDR1 SGHDT, CDR2 YYEEEE. J was trimmed by 3 bases and V by 1 base; bases with no gene match: 6. The CDR3 sequence is 15 residues long. The CDR3 loop is CASSLQGGFYTEAFF. The CDR3 nucleotides read TGTGCCAGCAGCTTGCAGGGGGGGTTTTACACTGAAGCTTTCTTT.

The chain couples TRBV20-1 to TRBJ2-7, with TRBD2 matching over 7 bases. CDR1 is DFQATT and CDR2 is SNEGSKA in the germline V gene (reference sequence). J gave up 9 bases and V 3 bases, and 11 bases lay outside the gene matches. This CDR3 is built from 13 residues. This CDR3 reads CSARQTSASGQYF. For the CDR3, the DNA is TGCAGTGCTAGGCAAACTAGCGCCAGCGGGCAGTACTTC.

This clonotype was counted ten times or more. V and J are TRBV12-3 or TRBV12-4 and TRBJ1-2, with D tentatively TRBD1 (6 bases). The ends were cut back, 6 bases at V and 7 bases at J, with 12 bases in the middle. This CDR3 spans 12 amino acids. CDR3 region: CASSRRGSGYTF. The DNA of the CDR3 is TGTGCCAGCAGCCGCAGGGGAAGTGGCTACACCTTC.

This chain connects TRBV6-4 to TRBJ2-1; D remains ambiguous. The CDR3 length is 9 residues. Germline loops: CDR1 MRHNA, CDR2 SNTAGT. Trimming took 11 bases from V and 4 from J, leaving 3 bases between them. CDR3: CAGYNEQFF. The CDR3 coding sequence is TGTGCCGGATACAATGAGCAGTTCTTC.

The chain couples TRBV12-3 or TRBV12-4 to TRBJ1-5; D may be TRBD1 (5 bases). The CDR3 spans 18 residues. V was cut by 3 bases and J by 2 bases, with 20 bases left in between. The CDR3 spells CASSFWAGYQDGNQPQHF. The CDR3 bases are TGTGCCAGCAGTTTTTGGGCAGGGTATCAAGATGGCAATCAGCCCCAGCATTTT.

The sample holds many counts of this clonotype. CDR3 in amino acids: CSARGASGVYEQYF. CDR3 DNA sequence: TGCAGTGCTAGGGGAGCTAGCGGGGTGTACGAGCAGTACTTC. J is TRBJ2-7 and V is TRBV20-1; TRBD2 matches at 9 bases. Unmatched junction bases numbered 7, after V lost 3 bases and J lost 4 bases. There are 14 residues in the CDR3. Germline V gene lookup returns CDR1 DFQATT and CDR2 SNEGSKA (reference sequence).

This clonotype was recorded many times. V gene TRBV5-1 combines with J gene TRBJ1-1; weak D call: TRBD1 (5 bases). Germline values: CDR1 SGHRS, CDR2 YFSETQ. Between the trimmed V and J ends, which lost 0 bases and 3 bases, there was a span of 15 bases. The CDR3 covers 16 residues. The CDR3 nucleotides read TGCGCCAGCAGCTTGGGAACGACAGCGTTGCACACTGAAGCTTTCTTT. Its protein product is CASSLGTTALHTEAFF.

This clonotype was counted many times. The J gene is TRBJ2-5, the V gene TRBV20-1, with a possible D match to TRBD1 (5 bases). Germline lookup yields CDR1 DFQATT and CDR2 SNEGSKA (reference sequence). The CDR3 covers 13 residues. Trimming stripped 1 base from V and 4 bases from J, with 10 bases between. The CDR3, as DNA: TGCAGTGCTAGAGGGGCAGGGATAGAGACCCAGTACTTC. Translating gives CSARGAGIETQYF.

This sequence joins TRBV7-9 and TRBJ2-7; 10 nucleotides align to TRBD2. Unmatched junction bases numbered 4, after V lost 5 bases and J lost 6 bases. In germline, CDR1 is SEHNR, CDR2 FQNEAQ (reference sequence). The CDR3 is made up of 13 amino acids. The CDR3 loop reads CASSPRTSGEQYF. The CDR3 DNA is TGTGCCAGCAGCCCCAGGACTAGCGGCGAGCAGTACTTC.

This clonotype was seen repeatedly, ten times or more. CDR3 DNA sequence: TGTGCCAGCAGTGAAGGTGACGGGATCCTTCTTGAGACCCAGTACTTC. This codes for CASSEGDGILLETQYF. The genes are TRBV2 and TRBJ2-5, with D possibly being TRBD2 (5 bases). The CDR3 is 16 amino acids. Germline V lookup: CDR1 SNHLY, CDR2 FYNNEI. V gave up 1 base and J gave up 5 bases, with 17 bases separating them.